This T cell receptor beta chain was documented in a study of T cell responses to AZD1222 COVID-19 vaccine (dated by TCRdb to the early 2020s). Regarding the complete study: Because spike-specific TCR depth and breadth did not differ between the two schedules, AZD1222 recipients who got a second dose at roughly 4 weeks were pooled with those who got a second dose at roughly 12 weeks. A total of approximately 240 trial participants underwent TCR sequencing, of whom about 200 had received two doses of AZD1222 and some 25 had received two doses of the MenACWY control vaccine. Trial participants were enrolled by age into 18-55, 56-69 and 70-plus year subgroups, with about 150, 28 and 57 TCR-sequenced participants respectively.

Reading the label with the study, this specimen's time point is: baseline before first vaccination. Samples from vaccinated people were obtained from the UK trials COV001 and COV002, which included a single-blind randomized controlled phase 2/3 trial of AZD1222 (ChAdOx1 nCoV-19) in healthy adults. For TCRbeta chain sequencing, PBMC samples from trial participants were taken at day 0 and at day 28 after the second dose. The CDR3 regions of human TCRbeta chains were subjected to immunosequencing. As for how the authors treated the data: TCRs in the repertoires were matched against a reference library of SARS-CoV-2-specific TCRs that had been generated with the MIRA antigen-specificity platform. Breadth was defined as the fraction of unique TCRs that were SARS-CoV-2-associated, and depth was defined as the fraction of total T cells that were SARS-CoV-2-associated. Each spike-specific TCR was assigned to its reactive spike region and to a CD4 or CD8 class using the MIRA data. Log10-transformed breadth and depth values were compared by one-way ANOVA with Sidak's multiple comparisons tests. TCRdb's version of the immuneACCESS table is confined to in-frame rearrangements and falls short of the full clone set. An unresolved V gene accounts for under half of the shortfall where checked; the remainder is of unknown origin. V, J and clone size derive from that table, while D and trimming were established from the DNA sequence. Present in this sample are 130,000 or so clones, around 91% of which were seen just once. Over 1.5% of the sample rests with the top ten.

On this clone: The specificity of this receptor is unknown. No much larger clone exists at a distance of one base, and base qualities are not known.

Here is what the overall study found, with its caveats: Conclusions about previously exposed vaccinees were limited because only six AZD1222 recipients were SARS-CoV-2 seropositive at baseline. Reportedly, close to half of the unique spike-specific TCRs recognized epitopes lying outside the regions that are mutated in the B.1.351 and B.1.1.7 variants. CD4 TCRs associated with the vaccine covered the entire spike protein, and the dominant responses were in regions 160-218 and 743-854. In the small 56-69-year group, the increase in depth fell short of significance, most likely because of low power. After two AZD1222 doses, both the breadth and the depth of spike-specific TCRs were significantly higher than at day 0 and than in MenACWY recipients. No day 14 peak-response samples were available, so repertoires were characterized only after the peak T cell response. Most participants were white British and females outnumbered males, and the authors suggested that clonal diversity may have been underestimated.

The TCR comes from an adult in good health. Sequenced here: peripheral blood, sampled on day 0 of AZD1222 vaccination.

CDR3 region: CASSQDQREGQPQHF. In nucleotides, the sequence is TGTGCCAGCAGCCAAGATCAAAGGGAGGGCCAGCCCCAGCATTTT. The V gene is TRBV3-1 (or the pseudogene TRBV3-2) and the J gene is TRBJ1-5; too little of a D gene remains to name it. V loses 0 bases of germline sequence and J loses 7 bases, and the interval between the two ends is 13 bases. Reading the germline V gene (reference sequence) gives CDR1 LGHDT and CDR2 YNNKEL. The CDR3 measures 15 amino acids from cysteine to phenylalanine. Solely the CDR3 DNA is kept, with 45 bases framed from the first base.